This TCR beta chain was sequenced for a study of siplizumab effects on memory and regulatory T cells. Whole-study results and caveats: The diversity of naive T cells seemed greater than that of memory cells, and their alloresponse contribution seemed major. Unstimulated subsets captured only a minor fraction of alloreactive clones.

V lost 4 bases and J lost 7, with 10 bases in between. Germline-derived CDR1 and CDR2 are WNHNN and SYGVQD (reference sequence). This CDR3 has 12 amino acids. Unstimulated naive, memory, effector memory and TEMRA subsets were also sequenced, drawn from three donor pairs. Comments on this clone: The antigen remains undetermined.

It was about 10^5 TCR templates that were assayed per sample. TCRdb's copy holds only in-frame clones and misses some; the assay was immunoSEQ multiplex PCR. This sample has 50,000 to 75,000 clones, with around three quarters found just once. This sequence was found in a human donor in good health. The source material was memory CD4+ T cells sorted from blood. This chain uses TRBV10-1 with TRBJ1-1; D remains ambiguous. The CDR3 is CASSGGPNEAFF. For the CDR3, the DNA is TGCGCCAGCAGTGGAGGCCCGAATGAAGCTTTCTTT.